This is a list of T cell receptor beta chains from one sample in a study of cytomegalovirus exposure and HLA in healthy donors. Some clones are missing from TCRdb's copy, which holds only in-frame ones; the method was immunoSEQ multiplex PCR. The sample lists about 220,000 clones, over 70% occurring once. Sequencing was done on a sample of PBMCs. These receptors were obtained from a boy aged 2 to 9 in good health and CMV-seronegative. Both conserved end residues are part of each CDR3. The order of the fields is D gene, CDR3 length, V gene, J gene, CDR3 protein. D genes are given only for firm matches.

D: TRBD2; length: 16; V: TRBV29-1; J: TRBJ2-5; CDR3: CSVRTSGGPDPETQYF
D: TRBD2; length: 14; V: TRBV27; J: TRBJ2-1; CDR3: CASSFSGVTNEQFF
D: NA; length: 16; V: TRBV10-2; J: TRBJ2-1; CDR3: CASSELGATSYNEQFF
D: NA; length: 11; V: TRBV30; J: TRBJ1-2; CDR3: CAWAFRGGYTF
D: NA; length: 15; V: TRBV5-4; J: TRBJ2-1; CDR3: CASSLGTPSYNEQFF
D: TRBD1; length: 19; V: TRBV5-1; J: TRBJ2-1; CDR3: CASSLAKQYPGQGDNEQFF
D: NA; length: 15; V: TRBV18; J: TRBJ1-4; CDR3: CASSPGTSEGEKLFF
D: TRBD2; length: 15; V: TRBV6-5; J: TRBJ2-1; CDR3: CASSYSGTSGNEQFF
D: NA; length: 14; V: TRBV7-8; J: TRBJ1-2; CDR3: CASSLGTANYGYTF
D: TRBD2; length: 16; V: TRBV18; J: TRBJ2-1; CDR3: CASSLTLAGVTNEQFF
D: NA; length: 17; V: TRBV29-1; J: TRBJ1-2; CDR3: CSVEVLLDSSKVYGYTF
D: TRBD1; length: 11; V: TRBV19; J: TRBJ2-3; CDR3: CASSSGTGNYF
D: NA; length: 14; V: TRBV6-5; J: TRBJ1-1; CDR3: CASSESQGSTEAFF